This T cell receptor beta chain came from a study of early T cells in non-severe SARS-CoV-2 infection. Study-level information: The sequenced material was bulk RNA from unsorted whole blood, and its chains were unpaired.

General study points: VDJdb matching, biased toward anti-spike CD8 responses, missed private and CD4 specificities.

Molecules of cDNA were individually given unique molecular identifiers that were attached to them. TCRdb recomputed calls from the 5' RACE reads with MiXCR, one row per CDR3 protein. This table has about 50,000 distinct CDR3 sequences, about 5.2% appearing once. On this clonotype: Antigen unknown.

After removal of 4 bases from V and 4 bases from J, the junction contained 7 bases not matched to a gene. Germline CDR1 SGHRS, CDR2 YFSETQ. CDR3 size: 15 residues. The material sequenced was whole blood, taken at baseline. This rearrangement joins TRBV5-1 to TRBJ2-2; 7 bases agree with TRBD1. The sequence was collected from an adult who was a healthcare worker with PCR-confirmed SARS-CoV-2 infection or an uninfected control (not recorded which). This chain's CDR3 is CASSNDRASTGELFF. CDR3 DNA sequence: TGCGCCAGCAGCAATGACAGGGCGAGCACCGGGGAGCTGTTTTTT. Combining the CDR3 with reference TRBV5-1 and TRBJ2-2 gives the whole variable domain KAGVTQTPRYLIKTRGQQVTLSCSPISGHRSVSWYQQTPGQGLQFLFEYFSETQRNKGNFPGRFSGRQFSNSRSEMNVSTLELGDSALYLCASSNDRASTGELFFGEGSRLTVL.